This T cell receptor beta chain was sequenced during a study of shared clonotypes between healthy human individuals. Study-wide results and limits: Sampling included only blood; tissue repertoires likely differ.

A word on this clone: The antigen is undetermined. The identical CDR3 is also encoded by other nucleotide sequences in the sample.

Using immunoSEQ multiplex PCR, the repertoire was profiled, and TCRdb retains in-frame clones only, with some absent. Found here are around 1.4 million clones, about 98.5% of them singletons; the top ten hold around 0.33%. CDR1 and CDR2 from the germline V gene are MNHNS and SASEGT. This CDR3 has 14 amino acids. V shed 4 bases, J shed 1 base, and the junction held 2 bases outside the gene matches. The receptor was derived from a man aged 30 to 45 in good health. The chain employs TRBV6-1 and TRBJ1-1; 8 nucleotides line up with TRBD1. Sequenced input: naive CD4+ T cells sorted from blood. Indicated subset: CD45RA+ positively selected. CDR3 DNA: TGTGCCAGCAGTGTAGACAGGGGGAACACTGAAGCTTTCTTT. Translating gives CASSVDRGNTEAFF.